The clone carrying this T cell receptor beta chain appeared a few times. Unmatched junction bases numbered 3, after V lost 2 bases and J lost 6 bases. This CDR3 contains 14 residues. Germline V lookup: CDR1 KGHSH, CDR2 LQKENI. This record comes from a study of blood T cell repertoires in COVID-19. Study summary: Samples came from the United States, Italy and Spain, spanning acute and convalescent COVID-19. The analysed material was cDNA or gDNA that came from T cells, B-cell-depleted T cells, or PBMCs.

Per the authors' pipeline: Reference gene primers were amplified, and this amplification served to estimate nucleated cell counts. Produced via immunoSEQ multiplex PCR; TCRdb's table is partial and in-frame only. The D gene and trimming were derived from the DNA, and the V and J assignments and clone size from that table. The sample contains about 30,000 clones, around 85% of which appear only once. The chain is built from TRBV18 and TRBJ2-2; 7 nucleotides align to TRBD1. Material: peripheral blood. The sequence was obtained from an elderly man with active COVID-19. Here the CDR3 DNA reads TGTGCCAGCTCACCAGACAGGGCAGCCGGGGAGCTGTTTTTT. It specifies CASSPDRAAGELFF.